The TCR beta chain described here comes from a study of blood T cell repertoires in COVID-19. This CDR3 contains 15 residues. The germline CDR1 and CDR2 sequences are MGHRA and YSYEKL. The V segment lost 4 bases and the J segment 4 bases; nucleotides outside the gene matches: 6. Per the authors' pipeline: Estimates of nucleated cell counts were drawn from the amplification of reference gene primers. Generated by immunoSEQ multiplex PCR, the TCRdb table keeps only in-frame clones and is missing some. V and J calls plus clone size are reproduced from that table; the DNA served to infer D and trimming. The sample holds some 100,000 clones, less than 85% seen once.

What was sequenced was peripheral blood. J is TRBJ2-5 and V is TRBV4-1; 10 bases are a match to TRBD2. The TCR was taken from a man in his fifties or sixties with acute or convalescent COVID-19. The CDR3 bases are TGCGCCAGCAGCCTATCATTAGCGGGGGGAGAGACCCAGTACTTC. Its translation: CASSLSLAGGETQYF.